Below, one T cell receptor (beta chain) is given with its context. There is no known antigen for this receptor. No per-base quality is available; no much larger clone lies one base away. This record belongs to a study of blood T cell repertoires in COVID-19 (dated by TCRdb to 2020 to 2021). About the study as a whole: Samples covering the acute and convalescent phases of COVID-19 were provided by collaborators in the United States, Italy and Spain. The material from the prospective study consisted of cDNA or gDNA derived from T cells, B-cell-depleted T cells, or PBMCs. Subjects who had been exposed to COVID-19, were actively infected with it, or had recovered from it provided the deeply sampled blood TCRbeta repertoires that made up the dataset. A freely available public database, intended as a resource for researchers studying the immune response to SARS-CoV-2, is where the repertoires were released. The samples were drawn from two sources: the first 160 participants of the ongoing ImmuneRACE study, and 1,200 or so subjects contributed by 6 global collaborators. A de-identified subject ID, COVID-19 status, age in years and sex were almost always included in the sample metadata. HLA class I and class II types, where available, came from metadata supplied by the sample provider rather than from assay-based typing. Points the paper makes about the study in general: Clinical and demographic metadata were provided uncurated, with the amount varying by source and participant.

Each collaborating institution followed its own protocols to collect whole blood in K2EDTA tubes. For TCRbeta analysis, collaborator samples were shipped as frozen whole blood, as isolated PBMCs, or as DNA extracted from either sample type. The immunoSEQ Assay, a bias-controlled multiplex PCR, was used to amplify TCRbeta CDR3 regions from genomic DNA. The published analysis was carried out like this. Nucleated cell counts per sample were estimated from amplification of reference gene primers within the assay. To quantify the absolute abundance of each unique TCRbeta CDR3 rearrangement, sequence reads were collapsed and filtered. For each sample, productive Simpson clonality was calculated by taking the square root of Simpson's diversity index across productive rearrangements. The source is immuneACCESS, and TCRdb retained only in-frame sequences with V and J called. Part of the clones is not carried over; for the studies checked, unresolved V genes explain less than half of this, and the remainder is unexplained. The V and J calls and clone size are taken from that table; D and trimming were inferred from the DNA. The sample includes 150,000 to 200,000 clones, with 85% to 90% observed a single time. 6% of the sample goes to the ten largest clones.

Reading from cysteine to phenylalanine, the CDR3 counts 15 amino acids. Only the CDR3 portion is preserved as DNA: 45 bases, with reading frame beginning at the first base. Taken from the germline V gene, the CDR1 and CDR2 loops are ENHRY and SYGVKD. After removal of 3 bases from V and 4 bases from J, the junction retains 3 bases not matched to a gene. This chain is built from TRBV10-3 and TRBJ2-5, with 12 junctional bases fitting TRBD2. The clonotype comes from a man aged 35 to 55 with active or convalescent COVID-19. Sequences were obtained from peripheral blood. CDR3 protein: CAISDPGLAGETQYF. The sequenced DNA is TGTGCCATCAGTGATCCGGGACTAGCGGGAGAGACCCAGTACTTC.